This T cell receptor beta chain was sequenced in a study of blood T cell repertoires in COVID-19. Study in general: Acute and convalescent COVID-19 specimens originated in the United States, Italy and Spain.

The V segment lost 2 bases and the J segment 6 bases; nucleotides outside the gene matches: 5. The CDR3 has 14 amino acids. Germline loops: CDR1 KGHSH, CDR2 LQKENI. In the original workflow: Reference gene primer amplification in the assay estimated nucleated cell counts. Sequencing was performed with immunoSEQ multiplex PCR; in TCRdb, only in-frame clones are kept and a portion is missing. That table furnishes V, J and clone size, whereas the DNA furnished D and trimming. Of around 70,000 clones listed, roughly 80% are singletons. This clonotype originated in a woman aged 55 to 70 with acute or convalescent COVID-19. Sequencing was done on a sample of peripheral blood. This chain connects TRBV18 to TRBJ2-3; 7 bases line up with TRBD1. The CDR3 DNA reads TGTGCCAGCTCACCAAAGGGGGCCTGGGATACGCAGTATTTT. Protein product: CASSPKGAWDTQYF.